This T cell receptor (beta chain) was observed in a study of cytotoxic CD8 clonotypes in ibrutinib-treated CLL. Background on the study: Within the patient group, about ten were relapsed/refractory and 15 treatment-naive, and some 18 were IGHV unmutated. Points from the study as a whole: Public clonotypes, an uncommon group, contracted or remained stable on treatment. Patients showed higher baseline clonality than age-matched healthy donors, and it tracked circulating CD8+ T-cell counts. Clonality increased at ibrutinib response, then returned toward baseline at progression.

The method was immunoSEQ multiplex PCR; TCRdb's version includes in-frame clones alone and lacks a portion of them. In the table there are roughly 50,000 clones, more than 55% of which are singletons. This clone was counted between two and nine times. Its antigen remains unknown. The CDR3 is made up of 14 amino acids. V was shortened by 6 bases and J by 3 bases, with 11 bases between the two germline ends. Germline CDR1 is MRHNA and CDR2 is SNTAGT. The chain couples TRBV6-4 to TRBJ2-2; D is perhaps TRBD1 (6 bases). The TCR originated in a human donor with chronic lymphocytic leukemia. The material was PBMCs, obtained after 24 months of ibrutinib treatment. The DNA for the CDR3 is TGTGCCAGCAGACCGGACAGTCACACCGGGGAGCTGTTTTTT. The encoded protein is CASRPDSHTGELFF.